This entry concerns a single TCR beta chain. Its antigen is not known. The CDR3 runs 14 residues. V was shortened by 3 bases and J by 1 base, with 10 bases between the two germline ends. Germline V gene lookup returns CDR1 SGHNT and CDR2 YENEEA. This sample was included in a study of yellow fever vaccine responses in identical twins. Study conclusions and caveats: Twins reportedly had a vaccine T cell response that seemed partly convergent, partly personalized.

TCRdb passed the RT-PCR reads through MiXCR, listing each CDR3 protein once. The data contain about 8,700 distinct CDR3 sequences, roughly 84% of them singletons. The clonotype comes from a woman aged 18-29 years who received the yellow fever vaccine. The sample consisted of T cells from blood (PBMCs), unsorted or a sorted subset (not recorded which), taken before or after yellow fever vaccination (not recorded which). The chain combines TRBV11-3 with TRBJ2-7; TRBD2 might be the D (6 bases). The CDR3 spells CASSLSGYSYEQYF. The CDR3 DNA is TGTGCCAGCAGCTTGAGCGGGTATTCCTACGAGCAGTACTTC. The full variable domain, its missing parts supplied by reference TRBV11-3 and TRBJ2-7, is EAGVVQSPRYKIIEKKQPVAFWCNPISGHNTLYWYLQNLGQGPELLIRYENEEAVDDSQLPKDRFSAERLKGVDSTLKIQPAELGDSAVYLCASSLSGYSYEQYFGPGTRLTVT.